Below are 13 T cell receptor beta chains sequenced from a single sample in a study of blood T cell repertoires in COVID-19. Produced via immunoSEQ multiplex PCR; TCRdb's table is partial and in-frame only. Of about 86,000 clones in the sample, roughly 80% were seen once. The sequencing sample was made of peripheral blood. These TCRs come from a man aged 45-60 years with acute or convalescent COVID-19.

Here the CDR3 reads CASGRTSGATDTQYF. The DNA of the CDR3 is TGTGCTAGTGGTCGGACTAGCGGGGCCACAGATACGCAGTATTTT. The chain recombines TRBV12-5 with TRBJ2-3, with TRBD2 matching 12 bases. The germline V gene has CDR1 LGHNT and CDR2 FRNRAP. The ends lost 5 bases at V and 2 bases at J; junction bases unmatched: 2. CDR3 length: 15 amino acids. The full variable domain, rest sourced from reference TRBV12-5 and TRBJ2-3, is DARVTQTPRHKVTEMGQEVTMRCQPILGHNTVFWYRQTMMQGLELLAYFRNRAPLDDSGMPKDRFSAEMPDATLATLKIQPSEPRDSAVYFCASGRTSGATDTQYFGPGTRLTVL.

This sequence joins TRBV6-6 and TRBJ2-3; D is unclear. This CDR3 is built from 11 residues. Germline V lookup: CDR1 MNHNY, CDR2 SVGAGI (reference sequence). V gave up 4 bases and J gave up 5 bases, with 4 bases separating them. The DNA for the CDR3 is TGTGCCAGCAGTTCTTTAGATACGCAGTATTTT. Amino acid sequence: CASSSLDTQYF.

This chain uses TRBV10-3 with TRBJ2-1; 11 bases agree with TRBD2. This CDR3 has 17 residues. The V gene end was trimmed by 3 bases and the J gene end by 6 bases; junction bases not matched to a gene: 10. Germline V gene lookup returns CDR1 ENHRY and CDR2 SYGVKD. The CDR3 sequence is CAISDRGRSGRANEQFF. The DNA for the CDR3 is TGTGCCATCAGTGACCGCGGGCGTAGCGGGAGGGCCAATGAGCAGTTCTTC.

V gene TRBV11-3 combines with J gene TRBJ2-1; 9 nucleotides agree with TRBD1. Unmatched junction bases numbered 6, after V lost 0 bases and J lost 3 bases. The germline CDR1 and CDR2 sequences are SGHNT and YENEEA. CDR3 size: 17 residues. DNA of the CDR3: TGTGCCAGCAGCTTAGAAGTTGGGACAGGGAACTACAATGAGCAGTTCTTC. It specifies CASSLEVGTGNYNEQFF.

A single count supports this clone. The CDR3 region has the DNA TGCAGCGTTGTATCTGGCAGCACTGAAGCTTTCTTT. Translating gives CSVVSGSTEAFF. V usage is TRBV29-1 and J usage is TRBJ1-1; no clear D gene. Trimming pared 4 bases from V and 4 bases from J, leaving 10 bases between. This CDR3 is built from 12 residues. Germline V lookup: CDR1 SQVTM, CDR2 ANQGSEA.

The table lists this clone with a few counts. The V gene is TRBV3-1 (or the pseudogene TRBV3-2), the J gene TRBJ1-6, with 11 bases identical to TRBD1. This CDR3 region has 14 residues. Germline V gene sequence: CDR1 LGHDT, CDR2 YNNKEL (reference sequence). V was pared by 5 bases and J by 6 bases, with 0 bases of the junction left unmatched. In DNA form, the CDR3 reads TGTGCCAGCAGCGGGACAGGGGGTAATTCACCCCTCCACTTT. Protein sequence: CASSGTGGNSPLHF.

This clone appeared a single time. The J gene is TRBJ2-1, the V gene TRBV7-3, with 10 bases lining up with TRBD2. The CDR3 runs to 15 residues. Germline-derived CDR1 and CDR2 are SGHTA and FQGTGA. V shed 5 bases and J 6 bases; nucleotides not matched to a gene: 7. CDR3 sequence: CASSLGTSAFNEQFF. CDR3 in DNA: TGTGCCAGCAGCCTCGGGACTAGCGCTTTCAATGAGCAGTTCTTC. Variable domain in full (rest from reference TRBV7-3 and TRBJ2-1): GAGVSQTPSNKVTEKGKYVELRCDPISGHTALYWYRQSLGQGPEFLIYFQGTGAADDSGLPNDRFFAVRPEGSVSTLKIQRTERGDSAVYLCASSLGTSAFNEQFFGPGTRLTVL.

This chain connects TRBV3-1 (or the pseudogene TRBV3-2) to TRBJ2-3; D remains unclear. The CDR3 spans 12 residues. Germline-derived CDR1 and CDR2 are LGHDT and YNNKEL (reference sequence). V was cut by 4 bases and J by 4 bases, with 6 bases left in between. As DNA, the CDR3 is TGTGCCAGCAGCCTGCAGGCAGATACGCAGTATTTT. Translating it yields CASSLQADTQYF.

The chain has TRBV14 and TRBJ2-3; 8 bases match TRBD1. The CDR3 is 18 residues long. The J segment lost 2 bases and the V segment lost 0 bases, leaving 10 bases of the junction unmatched. Germline V CDR1 and CDR2: SGHDN, FVKESK. The CDR3 nucleotides read TGTGCCAGCAGCCAAGACAGGGGGCCTGCAATTTTCACAGATACGCAGTATTTT. Its translation: CASSQDRGPAIFTDTQYF.

The chain recombines TRBV18 with TRBJ2-3, with 11 nucleotides matching TRBD2. Looked up from germline, CDR1 is KGHSH and CDR2 is LQKENI. The CDR3 runs to 17 residues. Trimming took 0 bases from V and 4 from J; bases not matched to a gene: 6. CDR3 sequence: CASSPPIAGGPADTQYF. For the CDR3, the DNA is TGTGCCAGCTCACCACCCATAGCGGGGGGGCCAGCAGATACGCAGTATTTT.

This clone came up once. This rearrangement joins TRBV25-1 to TRBJ2-1; TRBD2 aligns across 8 bases. V shed 2 bases and J 6 bases; nucleotides not matched to a gene: 12. This CDR3 is 17 amino acids long. Per germline, CDR1 MGHDK and CDR2 SYGVNS. CDR3 protein: CASSEPSELAVTNEQFF. CDR3 coding DNA: TGTGCCAGCAGTGAACCCTCAGAACTAGCGGTAACCAATGAGCAGTTCTTC.

The rearrangement links TRBV24-1 to TRBJ1-5; no clear D. The CDR3 extends over 12 amino acids. The germline V and J ends were trimmed by 7 bases and 1 base, with 4 bases remaining between them. The germline V gene encodes CDR1 KGHDR and CDR2 SFDVKD. The DNA of the CDR3 is TGTGCCACCAGGAGAAGCAATCAGCCCCAGCATTTT. Translation gives CATRRSNQPQHF.

The chain carries TRBV4-1 and TRBJ2-1; D is unresolved. This CDR3 region has 14 residues. The germline CDR1 and CDR2 sequences are MGHRA and YSYEKL. The V end was cut by 7 bases, the J end by 2 bases, with 12 bases between. This chain's CDR3 is CASKLTQAYNEQFF. CDR3 nucleotide sequence: TGCGCCAGCAAGTTGACGCAGGCCTACAATGAGCAGTTCTTC.